A single sample is the source of the 25 T cell receptor beta chains below, sequenced in a study of T-cell memory formation after mild COVID-19. TCRdb passed the 5' RACE reads through MiXCR, listing each CDR3 protein once. The sample yields around 370,000 distinct CDR3 sequences, 21% seen once. The material sequenced was PBMCs or a T cell subset sorted from them (not recorded which). These receptors were collected from an adult woman who had mild COVID-19 (a few samples of this study predate the infection). Cell type and time point are not known.

The chain links TRBV9 to TRBJ1-1; 8 bases are shared with TRBD1. The CDR3 extends over 14 amino acids. V shed 4 bases, J shed 6 bases, and the junction held 8 bases outside the gene matches. Germline loops: CDR1 SGDLS, CDR2 YYNGEE. CDR3 DNA sequence: TGTGCCAGCAGCACCCAGACAGGGGACGCTGAAGCTTTCTTT. Residues: CASSTQTGDAEAFF.

The rearrangement links TRBV4-2 to TRBJ2-1; D remains unclear. The V and J ends lost 1 base and 5 bases respectively, with 15 bases between them. The germline gives CDR1 LGHNA, CDR2 YNFKEQ. The CDR3 has 16 residues. The CDR3: CASSQASGQADNEQFF. CDR3 DNA sequence: TGTGCCAGCAGCCAAGCATCCGGGCAGGCCGACAATGAGCAGTTCTTC.

This chain connects TRBV7-9 to TRBJ2-5; TRBD1 might be the D (7 bases). Trimming pared 2 bases from V and 5 bases from J, leaving 15 bases between. CDR1 and CDR2 from the germline V gene are SEHNR and FQNEAQ (reference sequence). CDR3 length: 15 residues. The DNA of the CDR3 is TGTGCCAGCAGCTTAACGGGGGCGACAGGGGAGACCCAGTACTTC. Translating gives CASSLTGATGETQYF. The entire variable domain, with the rest obtained from reference TRBV7-9 and TRBJ2-5, is as follows: DTGVSQNPRHKITKRGQNVTFRCDPISEHNRLYWYRQTLGQGPEFLTYFQNEAQLEKSRLLSDRFSAERPKGSFSTLEIQRTEQGDSAMYLCASSLTGATGETQYFGPGTRLLVL.

This clonotype showed up just a few times. This chain links TRBV3-1 with TRBJ2-7, with D maybe TRBD1 (6 bases). V was pared by 5 bases and J by 3 bases, with 8 bases between. The length of the CDR3 is 12 residues. Germline loops: CDR1 LGHDT, CDR2 YNNKEL (reference sequence). CDR3: CASSKTGYEQYF. CDR3 in DNA: TGTGCCAGCAGCAAGACAGGCTACGAGCAGTACTTC.

This chain links TRBV2 with TRBJ2-7; D call uncertain. The germline V gene has CDR1 SNHLY and CDR2 FYNNEI. This CDR3 spans 14 amino acids. Trimming stripped 1 base from V and 6 bases from J, with 13 bases between. CDR3 in amino acids: CASSEDPLWGEQYF. CDR3 DNA sequence: TGTGCCAGCAGTGAAGACCCTCTATGGGGCGAGCAGTACTTC. Complete variable domain (other parts from reference TRBV2 and TRBJ2-7): EPEVTQTPSHQVTQMGQEVILRCVPISNHLYFYWYRQILGQKVEFLVSFYNNEISEKSEIFDDQFSVERPDGSNFTLKIRSTKLEDSAMYFCASSEDPLWGEQYFGPGTRLTVT.

The chain carries TRBV12-3 or TRBV12-4 and TRBJ1-1; D ambiguous. V lost 6 bases, J lost 2 bases, and 13 bases lay in between. The CDR3 runs to 14 residues. The CDR3 DNA sequence: TGTGCCAGCAGGGCCCCCGTGGACAACACTGAAGCTTTCTTT. Amino acid sequence: CASRAPVDNTEAFF.

The sample holds many counts of this clonotype. The V call is TRBV7-9, the J call TRBJ2-7; TRBD1 agrees at 12 bases. Germline loops: CDR1 SEHNR, CDR2 FQNEAQ (reference sequence). J lost 4 bases, V lost 1 base, and 5 bases had no gene match. The CDR3 covers 16 residues. The chain's CDR3 is CASSLGGTGGRYEQYF. Written as DNA, the CDR3 is TGTGCCAGCAGCTTAGGGGGGACAGGGGGCAGGTACGAGCAGTACTTC.

This clonotype was counted only a few times. The rearrangement joins TRBV7-9 to TRBJ1-5, with 7 bases that match TRBD1. V was pared by 8 bases and J by 5 bases, with 3 bases of the junction left unmatched. This CDR3 is built from 12 residues. Germline V lookup: CDR1 SEHNR, CDR2 FQNEAQ (reference sequence). CDR3: CASGTGDQPQHF. As DNA, the CDR3 is TGTGCCAGCGGAACAGGGGATCAGCCCCAGCATTTT. Complete variable domain (other parts from reference TRBV7-9 and TRBJ1-5): DTGVSQNPRHKITKRGQNVTFRCDPISEHNRLYWYRQTLGQGPEFLTYFQNEAQLEKSRLLSDRFSAERPKGSFSTLEIQRTEQGDSAMYLCASGTGDQPQHFGDGTRLSIL.

This clonotype was seen a few times. The rearrangement links TRBV10-3 to TRBJ2-2; D remains ambiguous. Germline assignment: CDR1 ENHRY and CDR2 SYGVKD. The CDR3 loop spans 13 amino acids. V dropped 4 bases and J dropped 7 bases, with 10 bases sitting between them. The CDR3 region has the DNA TGTGCCATCAGTGCTCAGTCAAGCGGGGAGCTGTTTTTT. As protein: CAISAQSSGELFF.

This rearrangement joins TRBV30 to TRBJ1-1; TRBD1 might be the D (5 bases). The CDR3 is 14 amino acids. The V end lost 5 bases, the J end lost 6 bases, and 19 bases lay between the germline ends. Germline V lookup: CDR1 GTSNPN, CDR2 SVGIG (reference sequence). CDR3 DNA sequence: TGTGCCTGGGGACACGACGGATCCCTAGCTGAAGCTTTCTTT. This translates into CAWGHDGSLAEAFF.

The rearrangement uses TRBV9 and TRBJ2-5, with TRBD1 identical over 10 bases. CDR1 SGDLS and CDR2 YYNGEE come from the germline V gene. Trimming took 4 bases from V and 5 from J; bases not matched to a gene: 8. This CDR3 contains 15 residues. CDR3 loop: CASSTGTTGGETQYF. The CDR3, as DNA: TGTGCCAGCAGCACCGGAACGACAGGGGGCGAGACCCAGTACTTC.

The chain employs TRBV30 and TRBJ1-1, with no clear D. Germline V CDR1 and CDR2: GTSNPN, SVGIG (reference sequence). CDR3 length: 13 residues. Trimming removed 3 bases from V and 0 bases from J, with 8 bases in between. Written as DNA, the CDR3 is TGTGCCTGGAGAGGCAACCTGAACACTGAAGCTTTCTTT. It yields the protein CAWRGNLNTEAFF.

This clonotype was seen repeatedly, ten times or more. This rearrangement joins TRBV5-5 to TRBJ1-5, with no clear D. CDR1 SGHKS and CDR2 YYEKEE come from the germline V gene (reference sequence). V was trimmed by 0 bases and J by 4 bases, leaving 5 bases between them. The CDR3 is 13 residues long. The chain's CDR3 is CASSLGANQPQHF. The CDR3 region has the DNA TGTGCCAGCAGCTTGGGAGCGAATCAGCCCCAGCATTTT. Full variable domain (remainder filled in from reference TRBV5-5 and TRBJ1-5): DAGVTQSPTHLIKTRGQQVTLRCSPISGHKSVSWYQQVLGQGPQFIFQYYEKEERGRGNFPDRFSARQFPNYSSELNVNALLLGDSALYLCASSLGANQPQHFGDGTRLSIL.

The genes are TRBV7-2 and TRBJ2-3, with D perhaps matching TRBD2 (6 bases). The CDR3 is made up of 15 amino acids. V gave up 5 bases and J gave up 6 bases, with 18 bases separating them. Germline V gene lookup returns CDR1 SGHTA and CDR2 FQGNSA. The CDR3 region has the DNA TGTGCCAGCAGCCCCAGCGGGTTACCCGCCGATACGCAGTATTTT. It translates to CASSPSGLPADTQYF.

This clonotype was seen more than once but under ten times. The V and J genes are TRBV5-1 and TRBJ2-7; TRBD2 agrees at 13 bases. Germline-derived CDR1 and CDR2 are SGHRS and YFSETQ. The CDR3 has 15 residues. V lost 3 bases to trimming and J lost 3 bases; unmatched junction nucleotides: 3. CDR3: CASSWGLAGNYEQYF. CDR3 in DNA: TGCGCCAGCAGCTGGGGACTAGCGGGGAACTACGAGCAGTACTTC.

V usage is TRBV20-1 and J usage is TRBJ1-2; D might be TRBD1 (6 bases). Per the germline V gene, CDR1 is DFQATT and CDR2 is SNEGSKA (reference sequence). This CDR3 has 13 amino acids. V was trimmed by 5 bases and J by 4 bases, leaving 14 bases between them. The CDR3 loop reads CSAVTQGRYGYTF. The CDR3 nucleotides read TGCAGTGCTGTCACCCAGGGGCGCTATGGCTACACCTTC.

The CDR3, as DNA: TGTGCCAGCAGTCCCGACAGGTTAAACCGATACGAGCAGTACTTC. Amino acid sequence: CASSPDRLNRYEQYF. The genes are TRBV3-1 and TRBJ2-7, with D perhaps matching TRBD1 (6 bases). V lost 6 bases, J lost 4 bases, and 19 bases lay in between. CDR3 length: 15 amino acids. The germline gives CDR1 LGHDT, CDR2 YNNKEL (reference sequence).

This clonotype was counted between two and nine times. CDR3 nucleotide sequence: TGTGCCAGTAGCCCTTTCTCCTGGAGAGAGCAGTACTTC. This encodes CASSPFSWREQYF. V gene TRBV19 combines with J gene TRBJ2-7; D is unclear. The CDR3 runs 13 residues. Germline V gene lookup returns CDR1 LNHDA and CDR2 SQIVND (reference sequence). Trimming took off 6 bases at V and 7 bases at J, with 16 bases between the two ends.

This clonotype was seen a few times. The chain uses TRBV10-3 and TRBJ2-1; 7 nucleotides line up with TRBD2. The CDR3 loop spans 14 amino acids. The germline V gene has CDR1 ENHRY and CDR2 SYGVKD. V shed 4 bases, J shed 8 bases, and the junction held 8 bases outside the gene matches. CDR3 sequence reads: CAISGLAGVDEQFF. CDR3 DNA sequence: TGTGCCATCAGTGGTTTGGCGGGAGTAGATGAGCAGTTCTTC.

The chain is built from TRBV7-3 and TRBJ1-6; the D gene is possibly TRBD1 (5 bases). Germline lookup yields CDR1 SGHTA and CDR2 FQGTGA. V lost 0 bases to trimming and J lost 9 bases, with 15 bases between them. The CDR3 spans 16 residues. The CDR3 region is CASSLTPGGGGSPLHF. CDR3 in DNA: TGTGCCAGCAGCTTAACGCCCGGCGGGGGAGGTTCACCCCTCCACTTT. The complete variable domain, with remaining parts taken from reference TRBV7-3 and TRBJ1-6, reads GAGVSQTPSNKVTEKGKYVELRCDPISGHTALYWYRQSLGQGPEFLIYFQGTGAADDSGLPNDRFFAVRPEGSVSTLKIQRTERGDSAVYLCASSLTPGGGGSPLHFGNGTRLTVT.

The CDR3 region has the DNA TGCAGCGTTGATCATGGCTACACCTTC. Encoded protein: CSVDHGYTF. V and J are TRBV29-1 and TRBJ1-2, with D uncertain. The V end was cut by 3 bases, the J end by 6 bases, with 2 bases between. Germline V lookup: CDR1 SQVTM, CDR2 ANQGSEA. There are 9 residues in the CDR3.

The V gene is TRBV24-1, the J gene TRBJ1-5; the D is unclear. The germline V gene has CDR1 KGHDR and CDR2 SFDVKD. The V gene lost 3 bases and the J gene lost 4 bases, with 6 bases spanning the gap. The CDR3 totals 13 residues. CDR3 nucleotides: TGTGCCACCAGTGATCCACCGAATCAGCCCCAGCATTTT. Protein product: CATSDPPNQPQHF.

The genes are TRBV9 and TRBJ2-1, with D perhaps matching TRBD2 (6 bases). Trimming left V 0 bases short and J 14 bases short, with 18 bases between. CDR3 length: 14 residues. Germline values: CDR1 SGDLS, CDR2 YYNGEE. The CDR3, as DNA: TGTGCCAGCAGCGTAGACCTCTTACGCGGGGAGGAGTTCTTC. Translating gives CASSVDLLRGEEFF.

The chain employs TRBV5-1 and TRBJ2-3, with TRBD2 matching over 7 bases. Germline CDR1 and CDR2: SGHRS and YFSETQ. Germline trimming cut 3 bases from V and 1 base from J; bases unmatched to any gene: 8. CDR3 length equals 16 residues. CDR3 nucleotide sequence: TGCGCCAGCAGCTCCTTCGCGGGACTACGCACAGATACGCAGTATTTT. Translating it yields CASSSFAGLRTDTQYF.

The chain couples TRBV30 to TRBJ2-7; 12 bases fit TRBD1. The germline gives CDR1 GTSNPN, CDR2 SVGIG (reference sequence). Trimming cost V 4 bases and J 4 bases; bases outside gene matches: 17. This CDR3 comprises 18 residues. CDR3 region: CAWIPPEAWGQGAYEQYF. In DNA, the CDR3 is TGTGCCTGGATTCCTCCCGAGGCGTGGGGACAGGGGGCTTACGAGCAGTACTTC.